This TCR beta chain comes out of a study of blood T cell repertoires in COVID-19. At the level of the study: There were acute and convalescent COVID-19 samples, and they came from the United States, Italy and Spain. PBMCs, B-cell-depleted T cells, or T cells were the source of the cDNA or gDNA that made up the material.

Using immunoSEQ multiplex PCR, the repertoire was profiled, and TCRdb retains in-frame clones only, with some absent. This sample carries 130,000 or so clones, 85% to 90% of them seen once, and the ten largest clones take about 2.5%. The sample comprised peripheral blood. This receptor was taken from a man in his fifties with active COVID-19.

In nucleotides, the CDR3 is TGTGCCAGCTCAGGACAGGAGAACACTGAAGCTTTCTTT. Translated, it gives CASSGQENTEAFF. The gene calls are TRBV18 and TRBJ1-1; 7 bases agree with TRBD1. Germline CDR1 and CDR2: KGHSH and LQKENI. The CDR3 consists of 13 residues. V lost 5 bases, J lost 1 base, and 1 base stayed unmatched. Looking up the rest from reference TRBV18 and TRBJ1-1 gives the full variable domain: NAGVMQNPRHLVRRRGQEARLRCSPMKGHSHVYWYRQLPEEGLKFMVYLQKENIIDESGMPKERFSAEFPKEGPSILRIQQVVRGDSAAYFCASSGQENTEAFFGQGTRLTVV.